This T cell receptor (beta chain) is from a study of T cell changes during pregnancy in multiple sclerosis. The data were produced by immunoSEQ multiplex PCR, yet TCRdb's version contains in-frame clones alone and is incomplete. The data contain some 70,000 clones, about 90% of them singletons. Trimming left V 2 bases short and J 4 bases short, with 15 bases between. This CDR3 is built from 16 residues. Germline lookup yields CDR1 KGHSH and CDR2 LQKENI. The specimen comprised peripheral blood, sampled after pregnancy. This TCR was recovered from a female donor in good health, enrolled as a control in a pregnancy study. The chain joins TRBV18 to TRBJ1-3, with a possible D match to TRBD1 (6 bases). CDR3 protein: CASSPGTPKAGNTIYF. For the CDR3, the DNA is TGTGCCAGCTCACCAGGGACACCAAAGGCCGGAAACACCATATATTTT.